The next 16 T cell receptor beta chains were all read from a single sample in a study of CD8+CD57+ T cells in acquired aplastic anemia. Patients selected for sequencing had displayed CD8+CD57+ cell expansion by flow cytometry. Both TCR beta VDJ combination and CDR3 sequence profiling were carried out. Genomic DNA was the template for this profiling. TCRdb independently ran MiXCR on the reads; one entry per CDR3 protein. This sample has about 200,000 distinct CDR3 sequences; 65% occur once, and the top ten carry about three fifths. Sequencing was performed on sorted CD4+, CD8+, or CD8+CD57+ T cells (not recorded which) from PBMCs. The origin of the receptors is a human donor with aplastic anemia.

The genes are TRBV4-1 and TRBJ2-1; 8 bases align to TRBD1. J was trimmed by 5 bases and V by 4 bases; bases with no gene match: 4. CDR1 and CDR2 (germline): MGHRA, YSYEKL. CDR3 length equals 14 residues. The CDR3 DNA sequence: TGCGCCAGCAGCCTCGTGACAGGGGACAATGAGCAGTTCTTC. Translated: CASSLVTGDNEQFF.

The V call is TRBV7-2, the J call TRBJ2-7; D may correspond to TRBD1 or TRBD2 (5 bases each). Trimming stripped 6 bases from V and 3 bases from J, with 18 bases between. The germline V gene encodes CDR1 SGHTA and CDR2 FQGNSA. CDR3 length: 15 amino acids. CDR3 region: CASSDYGTGNYEQYF. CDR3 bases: TGTGCCAGCAGTGATTATGGGACCGGTAACTACGAGCAGTACTTC.

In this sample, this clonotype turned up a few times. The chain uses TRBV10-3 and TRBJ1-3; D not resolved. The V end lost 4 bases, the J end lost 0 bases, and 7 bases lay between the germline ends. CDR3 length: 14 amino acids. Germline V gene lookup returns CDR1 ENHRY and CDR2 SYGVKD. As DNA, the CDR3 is TGTGCCATCAGTGGGACGGGCTCTGGAAACACCATATATTTT. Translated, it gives CAISGTGSGNTIYF.

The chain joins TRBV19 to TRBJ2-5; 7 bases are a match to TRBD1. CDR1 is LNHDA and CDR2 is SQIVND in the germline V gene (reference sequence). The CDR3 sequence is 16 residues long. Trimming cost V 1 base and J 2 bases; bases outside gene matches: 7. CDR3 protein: CASSIVAGGYQETQYF. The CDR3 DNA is TGTGCCAGTAGTATAGTGGCAGGGGGTTATCAAGAGACCCAGTACTTC.

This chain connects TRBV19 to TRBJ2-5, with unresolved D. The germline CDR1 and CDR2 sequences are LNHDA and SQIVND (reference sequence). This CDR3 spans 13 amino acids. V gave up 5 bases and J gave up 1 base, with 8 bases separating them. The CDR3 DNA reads TGTGCCAGTAGTGTCCTCACCCAAGAGACCCAGTACTTC. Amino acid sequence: CASSVLTQETQYF.

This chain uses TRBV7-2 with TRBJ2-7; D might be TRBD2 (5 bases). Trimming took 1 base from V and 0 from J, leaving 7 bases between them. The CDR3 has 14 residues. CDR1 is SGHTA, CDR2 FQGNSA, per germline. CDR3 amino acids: CASSLGGLSYEQYF. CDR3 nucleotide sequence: TGTGCCAGCAGCTTAGGCGGGCTCTCCTACGAGCAGTACTTC.

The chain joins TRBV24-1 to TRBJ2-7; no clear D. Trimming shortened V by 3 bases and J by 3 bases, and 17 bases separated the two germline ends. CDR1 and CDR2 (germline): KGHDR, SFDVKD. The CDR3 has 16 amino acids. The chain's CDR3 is CATSDLLKPRNYEQYF. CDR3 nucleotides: TGTGCCACCAGTGATCTCCTGAAGCCACGGAACTACGAGCAGTACTTC.

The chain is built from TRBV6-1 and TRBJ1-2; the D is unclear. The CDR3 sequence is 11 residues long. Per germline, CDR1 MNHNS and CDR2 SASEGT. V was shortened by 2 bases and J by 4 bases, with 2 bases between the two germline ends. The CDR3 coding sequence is TGTGCCAGCAGTGAAACCTATGGCTACACCTTC. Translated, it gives CASSETYGYTF.

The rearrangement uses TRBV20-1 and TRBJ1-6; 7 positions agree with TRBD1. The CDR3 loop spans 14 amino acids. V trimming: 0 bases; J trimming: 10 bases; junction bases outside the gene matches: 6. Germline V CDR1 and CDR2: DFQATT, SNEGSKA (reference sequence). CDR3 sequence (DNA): TGCAGTGCTAGAGAAACAGGGGAGTACTCACCCCTCCACTTT. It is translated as CSARETGEYSPLHF.

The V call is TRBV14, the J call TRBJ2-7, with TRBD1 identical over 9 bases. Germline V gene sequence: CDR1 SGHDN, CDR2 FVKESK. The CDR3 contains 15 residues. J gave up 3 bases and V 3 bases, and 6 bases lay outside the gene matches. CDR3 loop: CASSHGTGKYYEQYF. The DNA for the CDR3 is TGTGCCAGCAGCCACGGGACAGGGAAGTACTACGAGCAGTACTTC.

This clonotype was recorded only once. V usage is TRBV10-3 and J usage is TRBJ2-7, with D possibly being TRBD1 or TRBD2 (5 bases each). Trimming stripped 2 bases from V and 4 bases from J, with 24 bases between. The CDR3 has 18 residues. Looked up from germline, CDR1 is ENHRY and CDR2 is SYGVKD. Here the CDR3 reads CAISEMVRGPTLGYEQYF. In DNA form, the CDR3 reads TGTGCCATCAGTGAGATGGTTAGGGGACCGACTTTGGGTTACGAGCAGTACTTC.

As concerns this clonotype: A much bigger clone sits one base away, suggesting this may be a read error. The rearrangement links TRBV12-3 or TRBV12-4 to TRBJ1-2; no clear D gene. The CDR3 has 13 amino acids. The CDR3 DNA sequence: TGTGCCGGCAGTTACCTCGTAGAGTATGGCTACACCTTC. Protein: CAGSYLVEYGYTF.

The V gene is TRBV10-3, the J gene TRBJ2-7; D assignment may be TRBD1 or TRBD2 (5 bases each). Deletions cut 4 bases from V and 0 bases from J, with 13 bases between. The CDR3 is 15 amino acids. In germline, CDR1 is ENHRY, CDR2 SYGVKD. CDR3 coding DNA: TGTGCCATCAGTGGTGGGGCGGGTAGCTCCTACGAGCAGTACTTC. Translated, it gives CAISGGAGSSYEQYF.

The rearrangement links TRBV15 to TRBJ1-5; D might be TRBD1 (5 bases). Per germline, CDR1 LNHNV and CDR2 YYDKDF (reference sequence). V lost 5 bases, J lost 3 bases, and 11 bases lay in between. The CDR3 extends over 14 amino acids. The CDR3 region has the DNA TGTGCCACCAGCGCCAGGGCCATCAATCAGCCCCAGCATTTT. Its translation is CATSARAINQPQHF.

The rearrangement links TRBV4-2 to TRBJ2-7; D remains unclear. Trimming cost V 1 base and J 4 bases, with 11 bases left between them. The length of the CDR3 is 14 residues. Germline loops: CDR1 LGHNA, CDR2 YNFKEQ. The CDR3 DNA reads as TGTGCCAGCAGCCAAGCTGAGGACGGATACGAGCAGTACTTC. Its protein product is CASSQAEDGYEQYF.

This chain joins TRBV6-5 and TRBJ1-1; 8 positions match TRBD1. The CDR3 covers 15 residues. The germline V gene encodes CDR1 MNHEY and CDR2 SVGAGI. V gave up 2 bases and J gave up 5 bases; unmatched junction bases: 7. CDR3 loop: CASSYADRGGTEAFF. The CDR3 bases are TGTGCCAGCAGTTACGCCGACAGGGGAGGTACTGAAGCTTTCTTT.